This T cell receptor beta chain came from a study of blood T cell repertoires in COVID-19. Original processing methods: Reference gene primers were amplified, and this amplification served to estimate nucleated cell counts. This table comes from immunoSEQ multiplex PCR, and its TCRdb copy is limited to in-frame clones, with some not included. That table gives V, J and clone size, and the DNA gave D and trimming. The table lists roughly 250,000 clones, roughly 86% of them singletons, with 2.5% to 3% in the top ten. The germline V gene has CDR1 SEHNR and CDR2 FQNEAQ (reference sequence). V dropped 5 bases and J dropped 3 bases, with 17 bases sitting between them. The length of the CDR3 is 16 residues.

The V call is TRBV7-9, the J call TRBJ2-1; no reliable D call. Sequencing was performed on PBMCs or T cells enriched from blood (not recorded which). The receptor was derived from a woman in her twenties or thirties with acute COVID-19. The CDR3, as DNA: TGTGCCAGCAGCCTAGGCATCACGGTTGGCTACAATGAGCAGTTCTTC. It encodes CASSLGITVGYNEQFF.